This T cell receptor (beta chain) emerged from a study of shared clonotypes between healthy human individuals. Recent acute infections and vaccinations were absent in the healthy HIV-negative adult donors. V dropped 2 bases and J dropped 5; count of bases not matched to a gene: 3. This CDR3 comprises 14 residues. Germline V gives CDR1 KGHSH, CDR2 LQKENI. Method: immunoSEQ multiplex PCR; TCRdb's copy keeps in-frame clones and lacks some. This table holds about 380,000 clones, 96% found once. The sample was memory CD8+ T cells sorted from blood. Subset indicated: CD45RO+ cells pooled with CCR7-negative TemRA cells. The chain employs TRBV18 and TRBJ2-5; TRBD2 matches at 9 bases. The clonotype originates from a man aged 25-40 years in good health. The CDR3 sequence: CASSPLAGVETQYF. The CDR3 region has the DNA TGTGCCAGCTCACCATTAGCGGGAGTTGAGACCCAGTACTTC.